This T cell receptor (beta chain) is from a study of T cells after yellow fever vaccination. TCRdb redid the calling of the 5' RACE reads with MiXCR, one entry per CDR3 protein. The sample has 610,000 or so distinct CDR3 sequences; approximately 13% are singletons. Germline V gene lookup returns CDR1 DFQATT and CDR2 SNEGSKA (reference sequence). Trimming removed 0 bases at V and 6 bases at J, with 11 bases between. The length of the CDR3 is 13 residues. The sequenced sample was PBMCs, obtained on the day of the yellow fever booster vaccination. The rearrangement links TRBV20-1 to TRBJ1-2; D perhaps matches TRBD1 (6 bases). This sequence originates from a man aged 30 to 45 who received the YFV17D yellow fever vaccine. This CDR3 is CSAREGRGHGYTF. DNA of the CDR3: TGCAGTGCTAGAGAAGGCAGGGGTCATGGCTACACCTTC.